The 14 T cell receptor beta chains below come from one sample, sequenced in a study of T cell changes during pregnancy in multiple sclerosis. Clones were read by immunoSEQ multiplex PCR, and TCRdb kept only the in-frame ones, dropping some. This table holds 55,000 or so clones, about 90% found once. The sequences come from CD4+ T cells from peripheral blood mononuclear cells, collected after pregnancy. These receptor sequences come from a female donor in good health, enrolled as a control in a pregnancy study.

The chain combines TRBV6-6 with TRBJ2-1; the match to TRBD2 covers 13 bases. The CDR3 runs to 15 residues. Germline CDR1 is MNHNY and CDR2 is SVGAGI (reference sequence). V dropped 6 bases and J dropped 9; count of bases not matched to a gene: 8. This CDR3 reads CASRALAGGDGEQFF. The CDR3 region has the DNA TGTGCCAGCAGGGCACTAGCGGGGGGGGATGGTGAGCAGTTCTTC.

The chain uses TRBV7-9 and TRBJ2-2, with D tentatively TRBD1 (6 bases). Deletions cut 5 bases from V and 9 bases from J, with 10 bases between. Germline V gene sequence: CDR1 SEHNR, CDR2 FQNEAQ (reference sequence). This CDR3 spans 12 amino acids. CDR3 nucleotides: TGTGCCAGCAGCACACAGGGCTGGGAGCTGTTTTTT. It yields the protein CASSTQGWELFF.

This sequence joins TRBV6-1 and TRBJ1-1; 9 nucleotides align to TRBD1. CDR1 and CDR2 (germline): MNHNS, SASEGT. With 6 bases clipped from V and 11 bases from J, the junction kept 7 bases outside the gene matches. The CDR3 has 12 amino acids. CDR3 DNA: TGTGCCAGCAGAACCGGGACAGGGAATGCTTTCTTT. It encodes CASRTGTGNAFF.

The chain's CDR3 is CATSTQSTGELFF. In nucleotides, the CDR3 is TGTGCCACCAGCACTCAGTCCACCGGGGAGCTGTTTTTT. V and J are TRBV15 and TRBJ2-2; the D is unclear. There are 13 residues in the CDR3. The ends were cut back, 4 bases at V and 4 bases at J, with 7 bases in the middle. Germline CDR1 and CDR2: LNHNV and YYDKDF (reference sequence).

CDR3 sequence: CASSSRSTQETQYF. The CDR3 DNA follows: TGTGCCAGCAGTTCGCGGAGCACTCAAGAGACCCAGTACTTC. This chain uses TRBV6-5 with TRBJ2-5; unclear D gene. V dropped 4 bases and J dropped 2 bases, with 11 bases sitting between them. This CDR3 has 14 amino acids. Per germline, CDR1 MNHEY and CDR2 SVGAGI.

In DNA form, the CDR3 reads TGCGCCAGCAGCTTGGCGGCGGGGGGGCAAGAGACCCAGTACTTC. Translated, it gives CASSLAAGGQETQYF. The chain couples TRBV5-1 to TRBJ2-5; 9 nucleotides align to TRBD2. Germline V gives CDR1 SGHRS, CDR2 YFSETQ. V was clipped by 0 bases and J by 2 bases; unmatched bases: 2. This CDR3 has 15 residues.

The rearrangement joins TRBV5-6 to TRBJ2-1; tentatively, D is TRBD1 (5 bases). CDR1 is SGHDT and CDR2 is YYEEEE in the germline V gene. Trimming took 5 bases from V and 0 from J, leaving 6 bases between them. The CDR3 has 13 amino acids. For the CDR3, the DNA is TGTGCCAGCAGTGGGGCCTCCTACAATGAGCAGTTCTTC. It specifies CASSGASYNEQFF.

This sequence joins TRBV28 and TRBJ1-2; D is unclear. The CDR3 consists of 14 residues. Germline V lookup: CDR1 MDHEN, CDR2 SYDVKM. V was trimmed by 1 base and J by 8 bases, leaving 14 bases between them. In DNA form, the CDR3 reads TGTGCCAGCAGTTTATTAGGTCAGCGTGAGGGCTACACCTTC. It yields the protein CASSLLGQREGYTF.

The chain carries TRBV5-1 and TRBJ2-5; 11 bases are a match to TRBD1. The CDR3 has 16 residues. V was pared by 0 bases and J by 4 bases, with 5 bases of the junction left unmatched. Germline lookup yields CDR1 SGHRS and CDR2 YFSETQ. CDR3 protein: CASSLASGTGGETQYF. As DNA, the CDR3 is TGCGCCAGCAGCTTGGCCTCCGGGACAGGGGGAGAGACCCAGTACTTC.

This sequence joins TRBV18 and TRBJ2-7; TRBD1 matches at 9 bases. Germline CDR1 and CDR2: KGHSH and LQKENI. V was clipped by 7 bases and J by 2 bases; unmatched bases: 6. This CDR3 contains 14 residues. The CDR3 coding sequence is TGTGCCAGCTGGACGGGACAGGGCCCCTACGAGCAGTACTTC. It is translated as CASWTGQGPYEQYF. The variable domain in full, with the rest retrieved from reference TRBV18 and TRBJ2-7, is NAGVMQNPRHLVRRRGQEARLRCSPMKGHSHVYWYRQLPEEGLKFMVYLQKENIIDESGMPKERFSAEFPKEGPSILRIQQVVRGDSAAYFCASWTGQGPYEQYFGPGTRLTVT.

The chain combines TRBV7-9 with TRBJ1-6; 7 bases are a match to TRBD1. Germline values: CDR1 SEHNR, CDR2 FQNEAQ (reference sequence). The junction had 2 bases not matched to a gene; V was cut back by 5 bases and J by 10 bases. The CDR3 sequence is 12 residues long. CDR3 in amino acids: CASSPQGSPLHF. CDR3 DNA sequence: TGTGCCAGCAGCCCACAGGGGTCACCCCTCCACTTT.

V gene TRBV7-2 combines with J gene TRBJ2-5; TRBD1 aligns across 7 bases. Germline CDR1 reads SGHTA; CDR2 reads FQGNSA. The CDR3 is made up of 15 amino acids. V dropped 3 bases and J dropped 4; count of bases not matched to a gene: 8. CDR3: CASSFTTGFLETQYF. In DNA, the CDR3 is TGTGCCAGCAGCTTCACGACAGGGTTTCTAGAGACCCAGTACTTC.

The chain's CDR3 is CASSSTQGFGEQYF. The CDR3 DNA sequence: TGTGCCAGCAGTTCGACCCAGGGGTTCGGGGAGCAGTACTTC. The J gene is TRBJ2-7, the V gene TRBV6-6, with D tentatively TRBD1 (6 bases). The CDR3 runs 14 residues. Germline assignment: CDR1 MNHNY and CDR2 SVGAGI (reference sequence). Trimming removed 4 bases from V and 7 bases from J, with 17 bases in between.

The CDR3 coding sequence is TGTGCCTGGGGAAGTGGGGGCACCGAGCAGTACTTC. Translating it yields CAWGSGGTEQYF. The chain has TRBV30 and TRBJ2-7; a weak D match, TRBD1 (6 bases). CDR3 length: 12 residues. Trimming left V 5 bases short and J 6 bases short, with 14 bases between. CDR1 is GTSNPN, CDR2 SVGIG, per germline (reference sequence).